The entry that follows covers one T cell receptor beta chain sequence. The target antigen is unknown. Though nominally healthy at sampling, donors likely had unrecorded immune exposures. The data stem from a study of cytomegalovirus exposure and HLA in healthy donors. Points from the study as a whole: The authors considered a cluster of highly shared sequence variants likely to be a sequencing artifact. CMV antigen specificity of three CMV-associated chains was confirmed in vitro. TCR association rates varied by HLA locus in a later analysis, with DRB1 highest and HLA-C lowest.

The germline V gene encodes CDR1 SGHAT and CDR2 FQDESV (reference sequence). This CDR3 has 15 amino acids. V lost 5 bases to trimming and J lost 5 bases; unmatched junction nucleotides: 11. Researchers ran the PCR with 60 Vbeta and 13 Jbeta primers. Profiling relied on immunoSEQ multiplex PCR, and the TCRdb table lists in-frame clones only, not all of them. Among approximately 97,000 clones listed, 81% were seen once. The chain links TRBV11-1 to TRBJ2-7; 8 bases are a match to TRBD1. Source material: PBMCs. This clonotype originated in a woman in her seventies in good health and CMV-seropositive. CDR3 DNA sequence: TGTGCCAGCAGCCCGAGGGACAGGTTTAATGACGAGCAGTACTTC. This translates into CASSPRDRFNDEQYF. Full variable domain (rest looked up from reference TRBV11-1 and TRBJ2-7): EAEVAQSPRYKITEKSQAVAFWCDPISGHATLYWYRQILGQGPELLVQFQDESVVDDSQLPKDRFSAERLKGVDSTLKIQPAELGDSAMYLCASSPRDRFNDEQYFGPGTRLTVT.